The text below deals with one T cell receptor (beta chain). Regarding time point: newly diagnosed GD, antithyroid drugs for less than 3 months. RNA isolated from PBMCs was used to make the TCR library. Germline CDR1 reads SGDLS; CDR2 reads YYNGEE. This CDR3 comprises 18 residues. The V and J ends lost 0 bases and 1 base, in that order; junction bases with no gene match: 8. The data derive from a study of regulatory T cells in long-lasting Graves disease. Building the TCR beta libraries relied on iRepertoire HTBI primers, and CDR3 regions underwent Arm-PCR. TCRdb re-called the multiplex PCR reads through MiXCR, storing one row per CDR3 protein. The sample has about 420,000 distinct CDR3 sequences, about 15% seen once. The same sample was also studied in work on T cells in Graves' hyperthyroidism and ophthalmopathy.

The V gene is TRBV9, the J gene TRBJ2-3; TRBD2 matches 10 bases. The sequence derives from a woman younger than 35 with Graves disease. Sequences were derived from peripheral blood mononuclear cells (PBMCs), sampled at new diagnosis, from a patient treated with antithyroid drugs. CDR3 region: CASSVVPVGTSGTDTQYF. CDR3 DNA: TGTGCCAGCAGCGTAGTTCCAGTTGGGACTAGCGGCACAGATACGCAGTATTTT.